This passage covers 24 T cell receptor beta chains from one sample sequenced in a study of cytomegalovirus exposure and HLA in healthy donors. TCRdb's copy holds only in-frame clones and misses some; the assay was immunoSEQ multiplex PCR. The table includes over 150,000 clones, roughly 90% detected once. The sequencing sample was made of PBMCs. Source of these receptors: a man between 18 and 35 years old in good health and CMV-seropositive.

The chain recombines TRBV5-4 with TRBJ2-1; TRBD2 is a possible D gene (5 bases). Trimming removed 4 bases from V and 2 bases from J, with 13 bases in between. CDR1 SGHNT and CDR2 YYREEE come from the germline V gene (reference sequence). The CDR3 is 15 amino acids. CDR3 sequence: CASSPTAGTYNEQFF. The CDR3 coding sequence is TGTGCCAGCAGCCCCACCGCCGGGACCTACAATGAGCAGTTCTTC.

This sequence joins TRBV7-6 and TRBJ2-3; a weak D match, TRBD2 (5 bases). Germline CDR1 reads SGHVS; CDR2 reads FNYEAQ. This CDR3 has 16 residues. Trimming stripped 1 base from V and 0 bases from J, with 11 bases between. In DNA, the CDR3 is TGTGCCAGCAGCTTAGAGGCTAGCCTCAGCACAGATACGCAGTATTTT. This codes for CASSLEASLSTDTQYF.

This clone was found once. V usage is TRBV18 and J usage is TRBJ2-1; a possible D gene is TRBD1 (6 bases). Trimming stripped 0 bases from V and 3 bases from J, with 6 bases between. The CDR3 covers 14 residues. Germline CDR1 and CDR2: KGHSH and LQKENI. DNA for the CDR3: TGTGCCAGCTCACCACCAGGGGGCTACAATGAGCAGTTCTTC. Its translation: CASSPPGGYNEQFF.

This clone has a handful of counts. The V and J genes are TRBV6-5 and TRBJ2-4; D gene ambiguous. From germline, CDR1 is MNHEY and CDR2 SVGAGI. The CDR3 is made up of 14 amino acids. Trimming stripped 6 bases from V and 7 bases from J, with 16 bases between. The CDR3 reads CASSPLSTENIQYF. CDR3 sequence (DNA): TGTGCCAGCAGCCCCCTCTCGACGGAGAACATTCAGTACTTC.

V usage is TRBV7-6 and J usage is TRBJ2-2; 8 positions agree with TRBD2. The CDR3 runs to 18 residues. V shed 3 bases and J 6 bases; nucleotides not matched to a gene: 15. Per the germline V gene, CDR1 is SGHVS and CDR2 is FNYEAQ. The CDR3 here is CASSFLSAGLGTPGELFF. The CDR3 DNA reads TGTGCCAGCAGCTTTCTAAGCGCGGGACTAGGGACACCCGGGGAGCTGTTTTTT.

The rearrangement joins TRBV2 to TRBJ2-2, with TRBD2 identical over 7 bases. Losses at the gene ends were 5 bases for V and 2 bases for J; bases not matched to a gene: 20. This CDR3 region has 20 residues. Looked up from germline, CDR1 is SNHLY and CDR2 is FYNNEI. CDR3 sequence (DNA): TGTGCCAGCAGTCTGAAAGCCCCCGTAGGGTGGGAGGGAAACACCGGGGAGCTGTTTTTT. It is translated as CASSLKAPVGWEGNTGELFF.

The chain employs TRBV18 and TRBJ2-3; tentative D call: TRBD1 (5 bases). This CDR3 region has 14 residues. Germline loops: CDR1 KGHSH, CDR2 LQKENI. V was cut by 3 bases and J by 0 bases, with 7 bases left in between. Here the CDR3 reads CASSPGASTDTQYF. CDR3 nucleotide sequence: TGTGCCAGCTCACCTGGGGCTAGCACAGATACGCAGTATTTT.

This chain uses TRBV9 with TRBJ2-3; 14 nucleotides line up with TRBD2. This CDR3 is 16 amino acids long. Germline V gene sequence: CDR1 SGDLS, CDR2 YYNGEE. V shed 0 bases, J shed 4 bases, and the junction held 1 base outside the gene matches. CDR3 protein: CASSVGTSGRSDTQYF. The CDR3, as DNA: TGTGCCAGCAGCGTAGGGACTAGCGGGAGGTCAGATACGCAGTATTTT.

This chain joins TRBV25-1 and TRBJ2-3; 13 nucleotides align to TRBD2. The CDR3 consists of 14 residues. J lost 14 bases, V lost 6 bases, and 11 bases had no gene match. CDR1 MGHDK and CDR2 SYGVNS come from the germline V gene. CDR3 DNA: TGTGCCAGCAGACAAACCGGGACTAGCGGGACGGCGTATTTT. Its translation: CASRQTGTSGTAYF.

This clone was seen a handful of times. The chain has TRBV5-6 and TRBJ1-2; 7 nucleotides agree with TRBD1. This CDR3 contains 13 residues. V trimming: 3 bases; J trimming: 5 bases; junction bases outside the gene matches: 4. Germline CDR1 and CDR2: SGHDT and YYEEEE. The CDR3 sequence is CASSSGQKYGYTF. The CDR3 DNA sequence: TGTGCCAGCAGCTCGGGACAGAAATATGGCTACACCTTC.

CDR3 sequence (DNA): TGTGCCAGCAGCCTGACGGGAGACAATGAGCAGTTCTTC. Its protein is CASSLTGDNEQFF. This sequence joins TRBV14 and TRBJ2-1, with D maybe TRBD2 (6 bases). Germline V gene lookup returns CDR1 SGHDN and CDR2 FVKESK. CDR3 length: 13 amino acids. V lost 4 bases and J 5 bases, leaving 9 bases between the germline ends.

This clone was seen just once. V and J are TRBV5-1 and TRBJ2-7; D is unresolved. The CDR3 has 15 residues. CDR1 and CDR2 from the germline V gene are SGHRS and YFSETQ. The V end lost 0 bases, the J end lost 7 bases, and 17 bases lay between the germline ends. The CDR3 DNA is TGCGCCAGCAGCTTGGTTCCTGGGCACGCTAAGGAGCAGTACTTC. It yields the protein CASSLVPGHAKEQYF.

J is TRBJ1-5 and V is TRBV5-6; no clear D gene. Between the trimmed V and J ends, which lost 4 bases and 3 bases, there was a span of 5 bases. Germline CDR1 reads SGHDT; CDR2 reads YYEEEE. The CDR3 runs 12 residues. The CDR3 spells CASSLYNQPQHF. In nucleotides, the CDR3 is TGTGCCAGCAGCCTATACAATCAGCCCCAGCATTTT. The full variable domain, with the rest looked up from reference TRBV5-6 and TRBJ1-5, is DAGVTQSPTHLIKTRGQQVTLRCSPKSGHDTVSWYQQALGQGPQFIFQYYEEEERQRGNFPDRFSGHQFPNYSSELNVNALLLGDSALYLCASSLYNQPQHFGDGTRLSIL.

This chain's CDR3 is CASSYSDRGPYEQYF. The CDR3 DNA follows: TGTGCCAGCAGTTACTCCGACAGGGGTCCCTACGAGCAGTACTTC. The chain recombines TRBV6-5 with TRBJ2-7; 8 bases fit TRBD1. The germline V gene encodes CDR1 MNHEY and CDR2 SVGAGI. J was trimmed by 2 bases and V by 0 bases; bases with no gene match: 3. The CDR3 has 15 amino acids.

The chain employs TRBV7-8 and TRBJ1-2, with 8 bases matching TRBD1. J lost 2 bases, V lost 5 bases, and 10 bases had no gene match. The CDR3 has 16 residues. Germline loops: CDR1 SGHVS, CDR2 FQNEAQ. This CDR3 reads CASSRTGTYPNYGYTF. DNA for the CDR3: TGTGCCAGCAGCAGGACAGGGACCTACCCCAACTATGGCTACACCTTC.

The CDR3 region is CASSYAPSSYNEQFF. CDR3 DNA: TGTGCCAGCAGCTACGCCCCGAGCTCCTACAATGAGCAGTTCTTC. J is TRBJ2-1 and V is TRBV5-6; D is unresolved. Germline V gene lookup returns CDR1 SGHDT and CDR2 YYEEEE. V shed 3 bases and J shed 0 bases, with 10 bases lying between them. This CDR3 spans 15 amino acids.

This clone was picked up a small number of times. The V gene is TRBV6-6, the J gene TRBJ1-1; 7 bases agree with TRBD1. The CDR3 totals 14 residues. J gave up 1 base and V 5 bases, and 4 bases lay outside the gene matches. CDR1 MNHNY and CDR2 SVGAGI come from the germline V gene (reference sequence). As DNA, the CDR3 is TGTGCCAGCAGTCCGGGACAGCAGAACACTGAAGCTTTCTTT. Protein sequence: CASSPGQQNTEAFF.

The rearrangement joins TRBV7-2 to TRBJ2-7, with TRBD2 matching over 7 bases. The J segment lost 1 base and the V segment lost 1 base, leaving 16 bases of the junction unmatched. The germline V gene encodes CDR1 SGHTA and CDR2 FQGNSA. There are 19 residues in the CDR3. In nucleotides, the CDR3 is TGTGCCAGCAGCTTAGATAGTCGAGCTAGCGGAAAGACGTCCTACGAGCAGTACTTC. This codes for CASSLDSRASGKTSYEQYF.

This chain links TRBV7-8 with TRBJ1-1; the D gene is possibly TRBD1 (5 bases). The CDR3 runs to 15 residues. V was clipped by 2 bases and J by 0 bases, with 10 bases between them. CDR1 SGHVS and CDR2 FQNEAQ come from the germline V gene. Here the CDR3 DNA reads TGTGCCAGCAGCTTACAGGGTGGAGTGAACACTGAAGCTTTCTTT. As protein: CASSLQGGVNTEAFF.

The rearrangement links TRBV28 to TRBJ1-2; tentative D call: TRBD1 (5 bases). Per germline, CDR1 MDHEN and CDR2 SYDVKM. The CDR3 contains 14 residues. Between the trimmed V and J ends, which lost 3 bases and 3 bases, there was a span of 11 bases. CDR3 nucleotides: TGTGCCAGCAGTTTTACAGGCTCATACTATGGCTACACCTTC. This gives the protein CASSFTGSYYGYTF.

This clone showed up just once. CDR3 nucleotides: TGTGCCAGTAGACCGGGACAGAGGGTCGCTGAAGCTTTCTTT. Translated, it gives CASRPGQRVAEAFF. The V gene is TRBV19, the J gene TRBJ1-1; 7 nucleotides agree with TRBD1. Germline CDR1 is LNHDA and CDR2 is SQIVND (reference sequence). The CDR3 loop spans 14 amino acids. V shed 6 bases, J shed 6 bases, and the junction held 10 bases outside the gene matches.

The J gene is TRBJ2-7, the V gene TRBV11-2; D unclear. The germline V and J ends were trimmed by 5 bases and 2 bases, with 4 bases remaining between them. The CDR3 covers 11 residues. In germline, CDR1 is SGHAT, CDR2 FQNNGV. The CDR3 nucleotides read TGTGCCAGCAGCGAGACCTACGAGCAGTACTTC. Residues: CASSETYEQYF.

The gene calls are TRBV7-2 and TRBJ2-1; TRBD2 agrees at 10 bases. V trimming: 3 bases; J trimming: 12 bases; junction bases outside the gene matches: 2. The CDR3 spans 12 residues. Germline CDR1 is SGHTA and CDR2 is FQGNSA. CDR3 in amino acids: CASSLSSGRQFF. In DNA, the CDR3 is TGTGCCAGCAGCTTGTCTAGCGGGAGGCAGTTCTTC.

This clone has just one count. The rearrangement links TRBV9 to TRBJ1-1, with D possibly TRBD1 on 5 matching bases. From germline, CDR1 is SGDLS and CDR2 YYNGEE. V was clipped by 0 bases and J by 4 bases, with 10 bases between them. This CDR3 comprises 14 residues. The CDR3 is CASSVGGVPTEAFF. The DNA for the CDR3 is TGTGCCAGCAGCGTAGGGGGGGTTCCCACTGAAGCTTTCTTT.